These 11 T cell receptor beta chains were sequenced from one sample in a study of lymphopenia after photon versus proton radiotherapy. Profiling relied on immunoSEQ multiplex PCR, and the TCRdb table lists in-frame clones only, not all of them. The sample includes several thousand clones, roughly 86% of them seen just once. The sample in question was peripheral blood, obtained from a patient treated with photon-based radiotherapy. Source of these receptors: a man aged 55 to 70 with cholangiocarcinoma.

The V and J genes are TRBV5-4 and TRBJ1-1, with D tentatively TRBD1 (5 bases). CDR1 is SGHNT and CDR2 is YYREEE in the germline V gene (reference sequence). Trimming stripped 0 bases from V and 4 bases from J, with 16 bases between. The CDR3 is made up of 16 amino acids. In nucleotides, the CDR3 is TGTGCCAGCAGCTTGGACCCCTCAGGGCTGGGCACTGAAGCTTTCTTT. Its protein is CASSLDPSGLGTEAFF.

The chain carries TRBV5-1 and TRBJ2-5; perhaps TRBD1 as D (5 bases). Germline values: CDR1 SGHRS, CDR2 YFSETQ. This CDR3 region has 15 residues. V was cut by 4 bases and J by 4 bases, with 17 bases left in between. CDR3: CASSPYYTGRETQYF. Here the CDR3 DNA reads TGCGCCAGCAGCCCGTACTATACAGGACGAGAGACCCAGTACTTC.

The CDR3 nucleotides read TGTGCCAGCAGCTTCCCCGCCTCCGGGTACACTGAAGCTTTCTTT. It is translated as CASSFPASGYTEAFF. J is TRBJ1-1 and V is TRBV5-4; D gene uncertain. CDR3 length: 15 residues. Germline values: CDR1 SGHNT, CDR2 YYREEE (reference sequence). The V end lost 2 bases, the J end lost 3 bases, and 14 bases lay between the germline ends.

The genes are TRBV21-1 and TRBJ2-7. TRBV21-1 is termed a pseudogene. The CDR3 extends over 16 amino acids. The CDR3 nucleotides are TGTGCCAGCAGCAAAGATAGAAGGGCGACCCTCTACGAGCAGTACTTC. Its protein is CASSKDRRATLYEQYF.

This sequence joins TRBV30 and TRBJ2-1; D unclear. Germline V gene sequence: CDR1 GTSNPN, CDR2 SVGIG (reference sequence). Trimming left V 8 bases short and J 13 bases short, with 15 bases between. The CDR3 loop spans 10 amino acids. The CDR3 region is CAKELIEQFF. The CDR3 DNA reads TGTGCCAAGGAGCTCATAGAACAGTTCTTC. Combining the CDR3 with reference TRBV30 and TRBJ2-1 gives the whole variable domain SQTIHQWPATLVQPVGSPLSLECTVEGTSNPNLYWYRQAAGRGLQLLFYSVGIGQISSEVPQNLSASRPQDRQFILSSKKLLLSDSGFYLCAKELIEQFFGPGTRLTVL.

The chain carries TRBV27 and TRBJ2-4; 8 bases agree with TRBD1. This CDR3 is built from 14 residues. J lost 7 bases, V lost 8 bases, and 10 bases had no gene match. Germline loops: CDR1 MNHEY, CDR2 SMNVEV (reference sequence). CDR3 sequence reads: CASRPGGAMNIQYF. For the CDR3, the DNA is TGTGCCAGCCGCCCAGGGGGCGCGATGAACATTCAGTACTTC.

The rearrangement joins TRBV19 to TRBJ2-3; D gene unclear. In germline, CDR1 is LNHDA, CDR2 SQIVND (reference sequence). The length of the CDR3 is 13 residues. The germline V and J ends were trimmed by 4 bases and 7 bases, with 12 bases remaining between them. The CDR3 here is CASSTDLRNTQYF. As DNA, the CDR3 is TGTGCCAGTAGTACCGACCTGAGGAATACGCAGTATTTT.

This sequence joins TRBV11-3 and TRBJ2-1; D is ambiguous. This CDR3 region has 13 residues. V shed 1 base and J shed 5 bases, with 6 bases lying between them. Germline values: CDR1 SGHNT, CDR2 YENEEA. CDR3 sequence reads: CASSLGRNNEQFF. For the CDR3, the DNA is TGTGCCAGCAGCTTAGGGCGCAACAATGAGCAGTTCTTC.

This sequence joins TRBV5-6 and TRBJ1-2; 9 nucleotides match TRBD1. The CDR3 sequence is 14 residues long. Germline lookup yields CDR1 SGHDT and CDR2 YYEEEE. J lost 7 bases, V lost 3 bases, and 7 bases had no gene match. DNA for the CDR3: TGTGCCAGCAGCTCACAGGGGGCATCGGGTGGCTACACCTTC. It is translated as CASSSQGASGGYTF.

The chain has TRBV28 and TRBJ1-1; D not certain. Trimming cost V 6 bases and J 0 bases, with 17 bases left between them. The CDR3 has 16 residues. CDR1 is MDHEN, CDR2 SYDVKM, per germline. CDR3 in DNA: TGTGCCAGCAGACCTCCCGGAAGGAGCTTGAACACTGAAGCTTTCTTT. Translated, it gives CASRPPGRSLNTEAFF. Looking up the rest from reference TRBV28 and TRBJ1-1 gives the full variable domain: DVKVTQSSRYLVKRTGEKVFLECVQDMDHENMFWYRQDPGLGLRLIYFSYDVKMKEKGDIPEGYSVSREKKERFSLILESASTNQTSMYLCASRPPGRSLNTEAFFGQGTRLTVV.

The chain employs TRBV9 and TRBJ2-5; 8 bases match TRBD2. The germline CDR1 and CDR2 sequences are SGDLS and YYNGEE. This CDR3 comprises 14 residues. With V trimmed by 4 bases and J by 4 bases, 6 bases remained unmatched. As DNA, the CDR3 is TGTGCCAGCAGCCCGCGGGGGGAGGTAGAGACCCAGTACTTC. This gives the protein CASSPRGEVETQYF. Drawing the rest from reference TRBV9 and TRBJ2-5, the complete variable domain is DSGVTQTPKHLITATGQRVTLRCSPRSGDLSVYWYQQSLDQGLQFLIQYYNGEERAKGNILERFSAQQFPDLHSELNLSSLELGDSALYFCASSPRGEVETQYFGPGTRLLVL.